Shown below are 14 T cell receptor beta chains from a single sample sequenced in a study of response to subunit inactivated influenza vaccine. A single record per CDR3 protein comes from TCRdb applying MiXCR to the RT-PCR reads. The sample has 500,000 to 550,000 distinct CDR3 sequences, approximately 7.7% seen once. Sequenced material: PBMCs from blood, taken 23 months after vaccination. The receptors derive from a man between 50 and 69 years old who received an inactivated influenza vaccine.

This clonotype was seen more than once but under ten times. V is TRBV28 and J is TRBJ2-5, with TRBD2 matching over 13 bases. V was clipped by 4 bases and J by 5 bases; unmatched bases: 4. Germline lookup yields CDR1 MDHEN and CDR2 SYDVKM. The CDR3 length is 15 residues. In DNA, the CDR3 is TGTGCCAGCAGTTCCGGACTAGCGGGAGAGGAGACCCAGTACTTC. This codes for CASSSGLAGEETQYF.

This clonotype was found many times. This sequence joins TRBV6-1 and TRBJ2-7; 7 positions agree with TRBD1. The CDR3 has 13 amino acids. Unmatched junction bases numbered 9, after V lost 10 bases and J lost 3 bases. Germline V gene sequence: CDR1 MNHNS, CDR2 SASEGT. As DNA, the CDR3 is TGTGCCACCAGAAAGGGACAGTTCTACGAGCAGTACTTC. It codes for CATRKGQFYEQYF.

This clonotype was seen a handful of times. This rearrangement joins TRBV5-1 to TRBJ2-3, with D possibly TRBD2 on 6 matching bases. The length of the CDR3 is 14 residues. CDR1 and CDR2 from the germline V gene are SGHRS and YFSETQ. The V end lost 0 bases, the J end lost 6 bases, and 11 bases lay between the germline ends. As DNA, the CDR3 is TGCGCCAGCAGCTTGGAGCGGGCGTGGGATACGCAGTATTTT. Residues: CASSLERAWDTQYF.

This rearrangement joins TRBV7-8 to TRBJ2-6, with 8 bases matching TRBD1. The germline V gene encodes CDR1 SGHVS and CDR2 FQNEAQ. The CDR3 runs 15 residues. After removal of 6 bases from V and 2 bases from J, the junction contained 3 bases not matched to a gene. The CDR3 DNA reads as TGTGCCAGCAGTTCGACAGGGGCTGGGGCCAACGTCCTGACTTTC. Translating gives CASSSTGAGANVLTF.

This clonotype was seen ten or more times. This CDR3 is CASSLQGGVHTEAFF. The CDR3, as DNA: TGTGCCAGCAGTTTGCAGGGGGGAGTGCACACTGAAGCTTTCTTT. The J gene is TRBJ1-1, the V gene TRBV12-3 or TRBV12-4; 7 bases are shared with TRBD1. J was trimmed by 3 bases and V by 3 bases; bases with no gene match: 7. CDR3 length: 15 residues.

The sample holds a few counts of this clonotype. The chain links TRBV20-1 to TRBJ2-7, with TRBD1 as a possible D gene (5 bases). CDR3 length equals 14 residues. The V and J ends lost 5 bases and 6 bases respectively, with 20 bases between them. Per the germline V gene, CDR1 is DFQATT and CDR2 is SNEGSKA (reference sequence). DNA of the CDR3: TGCAGTGCTCTCCCAACGCTGGGGCCTGGCGAGCAGTACTTC. Translating gives CSALPTLGPGEQYF.

This chain uses TRBV7-2 with TRBJ1-3; D remains unclear. The germline gives CDR1 SGHTA, CDR2 FQGNSA. The CDR3 sequence is 13 residues long. V lost 1 base and J lost 4, with 5 bases in between. CDR3 bases: TGTGCCAGCAGCTTAGTGAAGGGAAACACCATATATTTT. The encoded protein is CASSLVKGNTIYF.

The sample holds a few counts of this clonotype. V usage is TRBV10-3 and J usage is TRBJ1-1; 9 nucleotides line up with TRBD1. This CDR3 region has 14 residues. The junction had 10 bases not matched to a gene; V was cut back by 9 bases and J by 5 bases. CDR1 is ENHRY and CDR2 is SYGVKD in the germline V gene. This CDR3 is CAIRLTGGGTEAFF. The CDR3 coding sequence is TGTGCCATAAGATTAACAGGGGGCGGAACTGAAGCTTTCTTT.

This clonotype was counted ten times or more. The chain links TRBV5-6 to TRBJ1-1, with 8 bases aligning to TRBD1. This CDR3 spans 14 amino acids. Germline CDR1 is SGHDT and CDR2 is YYEEEE. The V segment lost 1 base and the J segment 4 bases; nucleotides outside the gene matches: 3. The CDR3 region is CASSLNRGITEAFF. The DNA of the CDR3 is TGTGCCAGCAGCTTGAACAGGGGGATCACTGAAGCTTTCTTT. Combining the CDR3 with reference TRBV5-6 and TRBJ1-1 gives the whole variable domain DAGVTQSPTHLIKTRGQQVTLRCSPKSGHDTVSWYQQALGQGPQFIFQYYEEEERQRGNFPDRFSGHQFPNYSSELNVNALLLGDSALYLCASSLNRGITEAFFGQGTRLTVV.

In its sample, this clonotype was seen a few times. The gene calls are TRBV3-1 and TRBJ2-7; no clear D gene. The CDR3 is made up of 15 amino acids. Trimming pared 0 bases from V and 2 bases from J, leaving 11 bases between. Germline V gene lookup returns CDR1 LGHDT and CDR2 YNNKEL (reference sequence). CDR3 bases: TGTGCCAGCAGCCAAGATCGACGACAAACCTACGAGCAGTACTTC. Amino acid sequence: CASSQDRRQTYEQYF.

The chain employs TRBV29-1 and TRBJ2-7; 9 nucleotides align to TRBD1. The CDR3 length is 13 residues. The V segment lost 2 bases and the J segment 8 bases; nucleotides outside the gene matches: 7. Germline values: CDR1 SQVTM, CDR2 ANQGSEA. The CDR3 loop is CSVEPTGGSKQYF. As DNA, the CDR3 is TGCAGCGTTGAACCTACAGGGGGCTCAAAGCAGTACTTC.

V gene TRBV3-1 combines with J gene TRBJ2-1; TRBD2 matches at 14 bases. The CDR3 loop spans 13 amino acids. Germline loops: CDR1 LGHDT, CDR2 YNNKEL (reference sequence). V shed 8 bases, J shed 8 bases, and the junction held 2 bases outside the gene matches. CDR3 in amino acids: CASGTSGRYEQFF. CDR3 nucleotide sequence: TGTGCCAGCGGGACTAGCGGGAGATATGAGCAGTTCTTC.

This sequence joins TRBV27 and TRBJ2-2; 8 bases are a match to TRBD1. The CDR3 length is 15 residues. The trim removed 5 bases at V and 3 bases at J, leaving 5 bases unmatched. CDR1 and CDR2 from the germline V gene are MNHEY and SMNVEV (reference sequence). CDR3 residues: CASSVDRVDTGELFF. In DNA form, the CDR3 reads TGTGCCAGCAGTGTGGACAGGGTGGACACCGGGGAGCTGTTTTTT.

The sample holds one count of this clonotype. One end of the junction fails to match germline, which may point to a read error. The chain joins TRBV6-1 to TRBJ2-1; TRBD2 aligns across 9 bases. CDR1 and CDR2 from the germline V gene are MNHNS and SASEGT. This CDR3 has 14 residues. In nucleotides, the CDR3 is TGTGCCGGCAGGCGTAGCGGGAGTGAAGATGAGCAGTTCTTC. This gives the protein CAGRRSGSEDEQFF.